The next 30 T cell receptor beta chains were all read from a single sample in a study of blood T cell repertoires in COVID-19. Assay: immunoSEQ multiplex PCR; the TCRdb copy retains only in-frame clones and omits some. The top ten clones hold roughly 8.7% of a sample with some 100,000 clones, about 91% of them seen once. Input material: peripheral blood. The receptors shown here come from a woman in her 70s with acute or convalescent COVID-19.

This chain connects TRBV7-3 to TRBJ1-1; no definite D call. This CDR3 comprises 14 residues. From germline, CDR1 is SGHTA and CDR2 FQGTGA. Deletions cut 5 bases from V and 0 bases from J, with 10 bases between. CDR3 residues: CASSQSSLNTEAFF. CDR3 nucleotide sequence: TGTGCCAGCAGCCAGTCTTCTCTGAACACTGAAGCTTTCTTT.

The CDR3: CASRGADTGELFF. The CDR3 DNA reads TGTGCCAGCAGGGGAGCAGACACCGGGGAGCTGTTTTTT. V is TRBV2 and J is TRBJ2-2, with D possibly matching TRBD2 (5 bases). The CDR3 contains 13 residues. V lost 6 bases and J lost 3, with 8 bases in between. Germline V gene lookup returns CDR1 SNHLY and CDR2 FYNNEI.

This clone was picked up a small number of times. J is TRBJ1-1 and V is TRBV6-6, with D uncertain. Germline values: CDR1 MNHNY, CDR2 SVGAGI (reference sequence). V lost 6 bases, J lost 4 bases, and 15 bases lay in between. The CDR3 has 14 amino acids. CDR3 sequence reads: CASRETLGSTEAFF. Written as DNA, the CDR3 is TGTGCCAGCAGGGAAACCCTGGGGAGCACTGAAGCTTTCTTT.

V and J are TRBV5-1 and TRBJ1-1; D perhaps matches TRBD1 (5 bases). There are 16 residues in the CDR3. V was pared by 0 bases and J by 5 bases, with 17 bases between. From germline, CDR1 is SGHRS and CDR2 YFSETQ. The CDR3 DNA follows: TGCGCCAGCAGCTTGGGGGTTTACGGGGGAGGTACTGAAGCTTTCTTT. This gives the protein CASSLGVYGGGTEAFF.

The chain is built from TRBV5-1 and TRBJ1-6; no clear D gene. Germline-derived CDR1 and CDR2 are SGHRS and YFSETQ. The V and J ends lost 2 bases and 5 bases respectively, with 5 bases between them. CDR3 length: 13 residues. The CDR3 spells CASSFRDNSPLHF. CDR3 DNA: TGCGCCAGCAGCTTTCGAGATAATTCACCCCTCCACTTT.

The J gene is TRBJ2-3, the V gene TRBV28; D possibly corresponds to TRBD2 (5 bases). CDR3 length equals 18 residues. Germline assignment: CDR1 MDHEN and CDR2 SYDVKM. V was clipped by 4 bases and J by 5 bases, with 25 bases between them. CDR3 in amino acids: CASSSTLILWETRDTQYF. Here the CDR3 DNA reads TGTGCCAGCAGTTCCACGTTAATACTTTGGGAGACTCGAGATACGCAGTATTTT.

This clone was observed a few times. The V and J genes are TRBV3-1 (or the pseudogene TRBV3-2) and TRBJ1-1, with 7 bases lining up with TRBD1. The CDR3 has 15 residues. The germline gives CDR1 LGHDT, CDR2 YNNKEL (reference sequence). V gave up 6 bases and J gave up 2 bases; unmatched junction bases: 9. CDR3 sequence: CASSRRQGSNTEAFF. As DNA, the CDR3 is TGTGCCAGCAGTCGGAGACAGGGTTCTAACACTGAAGCTTTCTTT.

CDR3 sequence: CASSLVRQDNSPLHF. CDR3 in DNA: TGTGCCAGCAGCTTAGTCCGGCAGGATAATTCACCCCTCCACTTT. This chain joins TRBV11-2 and TRBJ1-6; D call uncertain. Per the germline V gene, CDR1 is SGHAT and CDR2 is FQNNGV. Trimming cost V 1 base and J 5 bases, with 9 bases left between them. The CDR3 loop spans 15 amino acids.

This chain's CDR3 is CASSLYGQNSNQPQHF. As DNA, the CDR3 is TGTGCCAGCAGTTTATATGGGCAGAATAGCAATCAGCCCCAGCATTTT. The chain joins TRBV27 to TRBJ1-5, with no clear D. The CDR3 totals 16 residues. In germline, CDR1 is MNHEY, CDR2 SMNVEV (reference sequence). The germline V and J ends were trimmed by 1 base and 0 bases, with 10 bases remaining between them.

The V call is TRBV5-5, the J call TRBJ2-7, with D possibly being TRBD2 (7 bases). The CDR3 length is 14 residues. Germline CDR1 and CDR2: SGHKS and YYEKEE (reference sequence). V gave up 5 bases and J gave up 4 bases, with 16 bases separating them. This chain's CDR3 is CASRNPGGQYEQYF. The CDR3 DNA reads as TGTGCCAGCAGAAACCCGGGGGGCCAGTACGAGCAGTACTTC.

The chain employs TRBV10-1 and TRBJ2-3; unclear D gene. In germline, CDR1 is WNHNN, CDR2 SYGVQD (reference sequence). This CDR3 region has 16 residues. The V and J ends lost 11 bases and 3 bases respectively, with 24 bases between them. The CDR3 DNA is TGCGCCCGAGTCCGAGGTCCCGCTCCGGAGACAGATACGCAGTATTTT. Amino acids: CARVRGPAPETDTQYF.

The chain recombines TRBV6-5 with TRBJ2-1, with TRBD2 matching over 11 bases. J was trimmed by 4 bases and V by 0 bases; bases with no gene match: 2. Germline lookup yields CDR1 MNHEY and CDR2 SVGAGI. The CDR3 has 16 amino acids. CDR3 amino acids: CASSYSSGGVYNEQFF. The DNA for the CDR3 is TGTGCCAGCAGTTACTCTAGCGGGGGGGTTTACAATGAGCAGTTCTTC.

The gene calls are TRBV7-9 and TRBJ2-1; a weak D match, TRBD2 (6 bases). Germline-derived CDR1 and CDR2 are SEHNR and FQNEAQ (reference sequence). V lost 5 bases and J 4 bases, leaving 15 bases between the germline ends. This CDR3 comprises 15 residues. The CDR3 DNA reads TGTGCCAGCAGCGCACTTCTAGCGATATACAATGAGCAGTTCTTC. It specifies CASSALLAIYNEQFF. The full variable domain, rest sourced from reference TRBV7-9 and TRBJ2-1, is DTGVSQNPRHKITKRGQNVTFRCDPISEHNRLYWYRQTLGQGPEFLTYFQNEAQLEKSRLLSDRFSAERPKGSFSTLEIQRTEQGDSAMYLCASSALLAIYNEQFFGPGTRLTVL.

The chain employs TRBV28 and TRBJ2-1; possible D gene TRBD1, 7 bases. Trimming removed 6 bases at V and 7 bases at J, with 16 bases between. The CDR3 has 14 residues. Germline lookup yields CDR1 MDHEN and CDR2 SYDVKM. CDR3 residues: CASREGGQRNEQFF. In DNA, the CDR3 is TGTGCCAGCAGAGAGGGGGGACAGAGGAATGAGCAGTTCTTC.

This sequence joins TRBV27 and TRBJ2-7; 7 bases fit TRBD1. J lost 0 bases, V lost 5 bases, and 4 bases had no gene match. Germline CDR1 reads MNHEY; CDR2 reads SMNVEV (reference sequence). This CDR3 has 14 amino acids. CDR3 region: CASSDSGGSYEQYF. The CDR3 coding sequence is TGTGCCAGCAGTGACTCAGGGGGCTCCTACGAGCAGTACTTC.

The chain uses TRBV7-9 and TRBJ1-6; no clear D. This CDR3 has 15 amino acids. CDR1 and CDR2 (germline): SEHNR, FQNEAQ (reference sequence). V gave up 2 bases and J gave up 5 bases, with 10 bases separating them. The CDR3 bases are TGTGCCAGCAGCTTACTAGGATTAGATAATTCACCCCTCCACTTT. It translates to CASSLLGLDNSPLHF.

J is TRBJ2-7 and V is TRBV9; 8 nucleotides line up with TRBD1. From germline, CDR1 is SGDLS and CDR2 YYNGEE. This CDR3 is 13 amino acids long. The V and J ends lost 4 bases and 3 bases, in that order; junction bases with no gene match: 3. The CDR3 DNA is TGTGCCAGCAGCACGGACAGGGACTACGAGCAGTACTTC. Translated: CASSTDRDYEQYF. The complete variable domain, with remaining parts taken from reference TRBV9 and TRBJ2-7, reads DSGVTQTPKHLITATGQRVTLRCSPRSGDLSVYWYQQSLDQGLQFLIQYYNGEERAKGNILERFSAQQFPDLHSELNLSSLELGDSALYFCASSTDRDYEQYFGPGTRLTVT.

The V call is TRBV13, the J call TRBJ1-2; TRBD1 is a possible D gene (5 bases). Germline CDR1 is PRHDT and CDR2 is FYEKMQ (reference sequence). The CDR3 sequence is 14 residues long. V was cut by 5 bases and J by 1 base, with 11 bases left in between. CDR3 amino acids: CASSQGEDNYGYTF. CDR3 bases: TGTGCCAGCAGCCAGGGCGAGGATAACTATGGCTACACCTTC.

This clone is a singleton in its sample. The CDR3 DNA follows: TGTGCCAGCAATGGTCACGGGTCTACCTCCTACGAGCAGTACTTC. This encodes CASNGHGSTSYEQYF. V and J are TRBV7-6 and TRBJ2-7, with unresolved D. Germline CDR1 is SGHVS and CDR2 is FNYEAQ. V was cut by 7 bases and J by 0 bases, with 16 bases left in between. CDR3 length equals 15 residues.

The chain has TRBV11-3 and TRBJ2-1, with unresolved D. Trimming took off 0 bases at V and 6 bases at J, with 12 bases between the two ends. This CDR3 contains 15 residues. The V gene's germline CDR1 is SGHNT and CDR2 YENEEA. CDR3 in DNA: TGTGCCAGCAGCTTAGATACTTCCAACCCCAATGAGCAGTTCTTC. Translation gives CASSLDTSNPNEQFF. The full variable domain, its missing parts supplied by reference TRBV11-3 and TRBJ2-1, is EAGVVQSPRYKIIEKKQPVAFWCNPISGHNTLYWYLQNLGQGPELLIRYENEEAVDDSQLPKDRFSAERLKGVDSTLKIQPAELGDSAVYLCASSLDTSNPNEQFFGPGTRLTVL.

The chain uses TRBV27 and TRBJ2-7; 9 nucleotides match TRBD2. V was clipped by 5 bases and J by 5 bases; unmatched bases: 16. This CDR3 comprises 17 residues. Germline values: CDR1 MNHEY, CDR2 SMNVEV (reference sequence). The CDR3, as DNA: TGTGCCAGCAGTCCTCAAGTGGCGGGAGGGTTTTCCAACGAGCAGTACTTC. It specifies CASSPQVAGGFSNEQYF.

The chain employs TRBV27 and TRBJ1-5; possibly TRBD1 for D (6 bases). CDR1 is MNHEY and CDR2 is SMNVEV in the germline V gene (reference sequence). This CDR3 comprises 15 residues. Trimming stripped 2 bases from V and 1 base from J, with 9 bases between. DNA of the CDR3: TGTGCCAGCAGTTTAGGGACATTGAGCAATCAGCCCCAGCATTTT. This encodes CASSLGTLSNQPQHF.

The rearrangement links TRBV15 to TRBJ2-3, with 10 positions matching TRBD2. The germline V gene encodes CDR1 LNHNV and CDR2 YYDKDF (reference sequence). Trimming took 1 base from V and 0 from J; bases not matched to a gene: 13. CDR3 size: 20 residues. CDR3 coding DNA: TGTGCCACCAGCAGAGCCCCCCCAGCGGGAGGGATCGCTAGCACAGATACGCAGTATTTT. Encoded protein: CATSRAPPAGGIASTDTQYF.

This clone was found once. The rearrangement links TRBV2 to TRBJ2-4; D unresolved. Germline CDR1 reads SNHLY; CDR2 reads FYNNEI. This CDR3 region has 15 residues. Trimming left V 3 bases short and J 0 bases short, with 9 bases between. CDR3 in amino acids: CASSDWSLAKNIQYF. The CDR3 region has the DNA TGTGCCAGCAGTGATTGGAGTCTAGCCAAAAACATTCAGTACTTC.

The V and J genes are TRBV30 and TRBJ2-7; D is unclear. V lost 1 base and J 3 bases, leaving 7 bases between the germline ends. This CDR3 has 12 amino acids. Germline V gene sequence: CDR1 GTSNPN, CDR2 SVGIG (reference sequence). CDR3 protein: CAWSGGLYEQYF. In DNA, the CDR3 is TGTGCCTGGAGTGGAGGCCTCTACGAGCAGTACTTC. Full variable domain (outside the CDR3, taken from reference TRBV30 and TRBJ2-7): SQTIHQWPATLVQPVGSPLSLECTVEGTSNPNLYWYRQAAGRGLQLLFYSVGIGQISSEVPQNLSASRPQDRQFILSSKKLLLSDSGFYLCAWSGGLYEQYFGPGTRLTVT.

CDR3 protein: CASSPMPGRRTDTQYF. The DNA of the CDR3 is TGTGCCAGCAGCCCAATGCCGGGTCGGAGAACAGATACGCAGTATTTT. The chain has TRBV7-3 and TRBJ2-3; no clear D gene. The CDR3 is 16 amino acids. V was shortened by 5 bases and J by 3 bases, with 18 bases between the two germline ends. Looked up from germline, CDR1 is SGHTA and CDR2 is FQGTGA.

The chain combines TRBV30 with TRBJ1-6; D is possibly TRBD1 (6 bases). Between the trimmed V and J ends, which lost 0 bases and 3 bases, there was a span of 12 bases. Germline assignment: CDR1 GTSNPN and CDR2 SVGIG (reference sequence). This CDR3 region has 16 residues. In DNA form, the CDR3 reads TGTGCCTGGAGTGTACGAGGGACAAACTATAATTCACCCCTCCACTTT. This encodes CAWSVRGTNYNSPLHF.

This clone occurred many times. The chain couples TRBV19 to TRBJ1-5; the D is unclear. Trimming stripped 6 bases from V and 9 bases from J, with 12 bases between. The germline V gene has CDR1 LNHDA and CDR2 SQIVND (reference sequence). The CDR3 has 12 residues. This CDR3 reads CASSMLGGPQHF. The CDR3 DNA sequence: TGTGCCAGTAGCATGCTTGGCGGGCCCCAGCATTTT.

The V call is TRBV5-1, the J call TRBJ2-7; D is unresolved. This CDR3 has 13 amino acids. In germline, CDR1 is SGHRS, CDR2 YFSETQ. The V end was cut by 1 base, the J end by 2 bases, with 7 bases between. The CDR3 DNA follows: TGCGCCAGCAGCTTGAACAGACCCTACGAGCAGTACTTC. Encoded protein: CASSLNRPYEQYF.

This chain uses TRBV7-9 with TRBJ2-7, with a tentative D call TRBD2 (6 bases). V lost 1 base to trimming and J lost 5 bases, with 9 bases between them. CDR1 is SEHNR and CDR2 is FQNEAQ in the germline V gene (reference sequence). The CDR3 loop spans 13 amino acids. The chain's CDR3 is CASSLVGGHEQYF. Written as DNA, the CDR3 is TGTGCCAGCAGCTTAGTGGGGGGTCACGAGCAGTACTTC.